This note documents a single T cell receptor (beta chain) sequence. Its cognate antigen is unknown. Assay: immunoSEQ multiplex PCR; the TCRdb copy retains only in-frame clones and omits some. This table has roughly 56,000 clones, roughly 70% appearing once. This record comes from a study of cytotoxic CD8 clonotypes in ibrutinib-treated CLL. For the study at large: Partial responders about 25, complete 2; about twelve progressed and approximately 15 stayed in remission by median roughly 5.5 years.

Findings and limits, study-wide: Having risen at ibrutinib response, clonality had fallen back toward baseline by progression. Public clonotypes were uncommon and contracted or stayed stable on treatment.

This TCR was sampled from a human donor with chronic lymphocytic leukemia. The starting material was PBMCs, obtained after 12 months of ibrutinib treatment.

The CDR3 DNA follows: TGTGCCAGCAGCATATCTATGACTAGCGGGACACCCTACGAGCAGTACTTC. Encoded protein: CASSISMTSGTPYEQYF. The chain is built from TRBV5-6 and TRBJ2-7, with TRBD2 identical over 11 bases. The CDR3 is 17 residues long. V dropped 4 bases and J dropped 2; count of bases not matched to a gene: 11. Per the germline V gene, CDR1 is SGHDT and CDR2 is YYEEEE. Complete variable domain (other parts from reference TRBV5-6 and TRBJ2-7): DAGVTQSPTHLIKTRGQQVTLRCSPKSGHDTVSWYQQALGQGPQFIFQYYEEEERQRGNFPDRFSGHQFPNYSSELNVNALLLGDSALYLCASSISMTSGTPYEQYFGPGTRLTVT.